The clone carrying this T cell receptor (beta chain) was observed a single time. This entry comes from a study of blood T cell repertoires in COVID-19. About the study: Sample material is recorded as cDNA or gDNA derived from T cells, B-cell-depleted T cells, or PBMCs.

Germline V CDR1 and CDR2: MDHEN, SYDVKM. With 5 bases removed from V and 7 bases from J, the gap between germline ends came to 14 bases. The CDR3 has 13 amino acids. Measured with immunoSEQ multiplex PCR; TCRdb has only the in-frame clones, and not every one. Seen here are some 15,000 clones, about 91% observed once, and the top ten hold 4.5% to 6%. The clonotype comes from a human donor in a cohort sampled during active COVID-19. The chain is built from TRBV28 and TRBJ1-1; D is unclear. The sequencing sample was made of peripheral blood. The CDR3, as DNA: TGTGCCAGCAGTCCCCCTCCTCGACTTGAAGCTTTCTTT. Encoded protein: CASSPPPRLEAFF.